Listed below are T cell receptor beta chains from one sample, sequenced in a study of CD8+CD57+ T cells in acquired aplastic anemia. MiXCR, applied by TCRdb to the reads, yields one record per CDR3 protein. The repertoire has about 180,000 distinct CDR3 sequences, 46% of them found once; the top ten carry 2.5% to 3.5%. The sequencing input was sorted CD4+, CD8+, or CD8+CD57+ T cells (not recorded which) from PBMCs. The receptors were sampled from a human donor in good health. Both conserved end residues are part of each CDR3. A D gene is named only where the DNA matches it firmly. Size tells how often a clone was seen (once, few, many) or the class of an expanded clone, and some rows leave it out.

-	TRBV11-2	many	TRBJ1-2	CASSLVGGVANYGYTF	TGTGCCAGCAGCTTAGTTGGGGGGGTGGCTAACTATGGCTACACCTTC
-	TRBV11-3	-	TRBJ2-1	CASSLEVNEQFF	TGTGCCAGCAGCTTAGAGGTCAATGAGCAGTTCTTC
-	TRBV30	-	TRBJ1-1	CAWSVSPTMNTEAFF	TGTGCCTGGAGTGTTAGTCCAACCATGAACACTGAAGCTTTCTTT
TRBD1	TRBV19	few	TRBJ1-6	CASSMLGQGAKNSPLHF	TGTGCCAGTAGTATGTTGGGACAGGGGGCGAAAAATTCACCCCTCCACTTT
TRBD1	TRBV6-5	many	TRBJ1-2	CASSLGQGNYGYTF	TGTGCCAGCAGTTTGGGACAGGGTAACTATGGCTACACCTTC
TRBD2	TRBV6-2/TRBV6-3	-	TRBJ2-5	CASSYRRGGTGETQYF	TGTGCCAGCAGTTATCGGCGGGGGGGGACCGGGGAGACCCAGTACTTC
-	TRBV30	-	TRBJ2-7	CAWSSQPYEQYF	TGTGCCTGGAGTTCACAGCCCTACGAGCAGTACTTC
TRBD2	TRBV6-4	-	TRBJ2-5	CASSPPGLAGGPQETQYF	TGTGCCAGCAGCCCTCCGGGACTAGCGGGAGGGCCACAAGAGACCCAGTACTTC
-	TRBV7-3	-	TRBJ1-1	CASSWRVGDTEAFF	TGTGCCAGCAGCTGGCGGGTTGGGGACACTGAAGCTTTCTTT
TRBD1	TRBV7-3	once	TRBJ1-2	CASSSGQGYGYTF	TGTGCCAGCAGCTCGGGACAGGGATATGGCTACACCTTC
-	TRBV15	many	TRBJ2-2	CATSRAAVVTGELFF	TGTGCCACCAGCAGAGCGGCAGTCGTCACCGGGGAGCTGTTTTTT
-	TRBV2	-	TRBJ1-6	CASSIAPNSPLHF	TGTGCCAGCAGCATAGCTCCAAATTCACCCCTCCACTTT
TRBD1	TRBV19	-	TRBJ1-2	CASRKQGAGYGYTF	TGTGCCAGTAGAAAACAGGGGGCAGGCTATGGCTACACCTTC
-	TRBV7-2	once	TRBJ1-6	CASSLAGSNNSPLHF	TGTGCCAGCAGCTTAGCGGGGAGTAATAATTCACCCCTCCACTTT
TRBD1	TRBV19	many	TRBJ2-7	CASSTRDSMREQYF	TGTGCCAGTAGTACCCGGGACAGCATGCGGGAGCAGTACTTC
-	TRBV10-3	-	TRBJ2-2	CAISDVGGAAGELFF	TGTGCCATCAGTGATGTCGGCGGCGCAGCTGGGGAGCTGTTTTTT
-	TRBV15	-	TRBJ2-7	CATSIQSGAYEQYF	TGTGCCACCAGCATCCAATCAGGAGCCTACGAGCAGTACTTC
TRBD1	TRBV4-3	many	TRBJ1-5	CASSQVRTGLNQPQHF	TGCGCCAGCAGCCAAGTCCGGACAGGATTGAACCAGCCCCAGCATTTT
-	TRBV5-5	once	TRBJ2-5	CASSFGGEETQYF	TGTGCCAGCAGCTTCGGGGGCGAAGAGACCCAGTACTTC